This T cell receptor beta chain was captured in a study of blood T cell repertoires in COVID-19 (dated by TCRdb to about 2020). Study-wide context: Collaborator samples came from the United States, Italy and Spain and covered acute and convalescent phases of COVID-19. The prospective study material was composed of cDNA or gDNA derived from T cells, B-cell-depleted T cells, or PBMCs. Subjects who had been exposed to COVID-19, were actively infected with it, or had recovered from it provided the deeply sampled blood TCRbeta repertoires that made up the dataset. A freely available public database, intended as a resource for researchers studying the immune response to SARS-CoV-2, is where the repertoires were released. The samples were drawn from the first 160 participants of the ongoing ImmuneRACE study and from 950 to 1,500 subjects provided by 6 global collaborators. Sample metadata almost always included a de-identified subject ID, COVID-19 status, age in years and sex. HLA class I and class II types, where available, came from metadata supplied by the sample provider rather than from assay-based typing. Results the study describes overall, beyond this receptor: The quantity of clinical and demographic metadata differed by source and by participant and was supplied without curation.

In the case of this clone: This receptor's antigen is unknown. No clone much larger than this one lies a single base away; base qualities are absent.

The immunoSEQ Assay, a bias-controlled multiplex PCR, was used to amplify TCRbeta CDR3 regions from genomic DNA. Per the original workflow: The number of nucleated cells in each sample was estimated by amplification of reference gene primers within the assay. To quantify the absolute abundance of each unique TCRbeta CDR3 rearrangement, sequence reads were collapsed and filtered. For each sample, productive Simpson clonality was calculated by taking the square root of Simpson's diversity index across productive rearrangements. Entries here come from immuneACCESS through TCRdb and include only in-frame sequences with V and J called. Some clones fail to appear in such tables; in the studies checked, an unresolved V gene covers under half of the shortfall, and the cause of the remainder is unknown. The DNA gave D and trimming, while V, J and clone size come from that table. The sample table records roughly 100,000 clones; roughly 80% of these occur just once. The ten largest clones take up 15% to 20% of the sample.

Whole blood was collected in K2EDTA tubes by collaborating institutions according to the institutions' own protocols. Collaborator samples were shipped for TCRbeta analysis as frozen whole blood, isolated PBMCs, or DNA extracted from either sample type. The receptor was isolated from a woman over 75 with active or convalescent COVID-19. The sample taken for sequencing was peripheral blood.

The CDR3 region has the sequence CASSEQGIRTEKLFF. The DNA sequence is TGTGCCAGCAGTGAACAGGGGATCAGAACTGAAAAACTGTTTTTT. The chain employs TRBV2 and TRBJ1-4; TRBD1 is a possible D gene, resting on 6 matching bases. Deletion took 2 bases off V and 7 bases off J, with a span of 14 bases between the germline ends. From a lookup of the germline V gene, CDR1 and CDR2 are SNHLY and FYNNEI. There are 15 amino acids in the CDR3, from cysteine to phenylalanine inclusive. Left in the record is the CDR3 DNA by itself, 45 bases read in frame from the first base.